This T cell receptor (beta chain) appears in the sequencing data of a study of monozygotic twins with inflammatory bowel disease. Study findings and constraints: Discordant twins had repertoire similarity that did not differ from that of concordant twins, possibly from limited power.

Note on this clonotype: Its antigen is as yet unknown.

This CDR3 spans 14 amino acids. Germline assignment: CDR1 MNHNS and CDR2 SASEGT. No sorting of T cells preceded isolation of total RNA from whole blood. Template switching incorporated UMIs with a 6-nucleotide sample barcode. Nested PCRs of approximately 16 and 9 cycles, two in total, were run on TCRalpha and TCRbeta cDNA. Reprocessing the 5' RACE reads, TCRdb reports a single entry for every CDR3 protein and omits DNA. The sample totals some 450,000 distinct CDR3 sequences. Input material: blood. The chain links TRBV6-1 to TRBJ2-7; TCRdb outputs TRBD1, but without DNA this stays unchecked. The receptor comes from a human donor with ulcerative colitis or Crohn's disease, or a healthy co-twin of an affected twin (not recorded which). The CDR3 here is CASRSGHPRNEQYF.